This is a list of T cell receptor beta chains from one sample in a study of T cell repertoires in cytomegalovirus infection. TCRdb used MiXCR to reprocess the reads, holding one entry per CDR3 protein. Seen here are some 500,000 distinct CDR3 sequences, around two fifths observed once, and the top ten hold 40% to 60%. These receptors have no identified antigens. The starting material was cultured PBMCs, obtained from culture after CMV antigen stimulation. Receptors originate from a human donor in good health (CMV status not recorded). Some clones in this sample may be carry-over from other donors' samples. The CDR3 runs from the conserved cysteine through the conserved F or W. A D gene is named only where the DNA matches it firmly. A row's size may be missing; if present it is once, few, many or a size class.

V gene: TRBV7-9; D gene: NA; clone size: NA; J gene: TRBJ2-5; CDR3 DNA: TGTGCCAGCAGCTTAGGGCTCCTACCACAAGAGACCCAGTACTTC; CDR3 protein: CASSLGLLPQETQYF
V gene: TRBV7-2; D gene: NA; clone size: few; J gene: TRBJ2-4; CDR3 DNA: TGTGCCAGCAGCGCCGACACGCATCGGGACATTCAGTACTTC; CDR3 protein: CASSADTHRDIQYF
V gene: TRBV15; D gene: TRBD1; clone size: NA; J gene: TRBJ1-3; CDR3 DNA: TGTGCCACCAGCAGGGAACAGGGGGCTGCTGGAAACACCATATATTTT; CDR3 protein: CATSREQGAAGNTIYF
V gene: TRBV19; D gene: NA; clone size: NA; J gene: TRBJ1-5; CDR3 DNA: TGTGCCAGTAGTATACCGGGTAGCAATCAGCCCCAGCATTTT; CDR3 protein: CASSIPGSNQPQHF
V gene: TRBV7-9; D gene: NA; clone size: NA; J gene: TRBJ1-5; CDR3 DNA: TGTGCCAGCACCAGTTGGGGGGGTGCAAATCAGCCCCAGCATTTT; CDR3 protein: CASTSWGGANQPQHF
V gene: TRBV7-2; D gene: TRBD2; clone size: NA; J gene: TRBJ2-3; CDR3 DNA: TGTGCCAGCGGATATAGCGGGGGATACAACACAGATACGCAGTATTTT; CDR3 protein: CASGYSGGYNTDTQYF
V gene: TRBV7-6; D gene: NA; clone size: NA; J gene: TRBJ1-2; CDR3 DNA: TGTGCCAGCAGCTCTACCCGCGGGCAGGGCAATGGCTACACCTTC; CDR3 protein: CASSSTRGQGNGYTF
V gene: TRBV11-3; D gene: TRBD2; clone size: NA; J gene: TRBJ2-3; CDR3 DNA: TGTGCCAGCAGCTTAGATAGCGGGATGTCAGATACGCAGTATTTT; CDR3 protein: CASSLDSGMSDTQYF
V gene: TRBV5-1; D gene: NA; clone size: NA; J gene: TRBJ1-2; CDR3 DNA: TGCGCCAGCAGCCCCAATTACCGACCTCTAAAGTCTCTTTTCTATGGCTACACCTTC; CDR3 protein: CASSPNYRPLKSLFYGYTF
V gene: TRBV18; D gene: TRBD1; clone size: NA; J gene: TRBJ2-1; CDR3 DNA: TGTGCCAGCTCATCATTAAAAAACACCGGGACAGGAGAGTTCTTC; CDR3 protein: CASSSLKNTGTGEFF
V gene: TRBV6-6; D gene: NA; clone size: NA; J gene: TRBJ1-3; CDR3 DNA: TGTGCCAGCAGATTTGAGGGAAACACCATATATTTT; CDR3 protein: CASRFEGNTIYF
V gene: TRBV6-6; D gene: NA; clone size: NA; J gene: TRBJ1-2; CDR3 DNA: TGTGCCAGCAGAGGGAGTGGAGGGAATGGCTACACCTTC; CDR3 protein: CASRGSGGNGYTF
V gene: TRBV12-3/TRBV12-4; D gene: NA; clone size: few; J gene: TRBJ2-7; CDR3 DNA: TGTGCCAGCAGCTCGAAAACCTACCGTGAGCAGTACTTC; CDR3 protein: CASSSKTYREQYF
V gene: TRBV10-3; D gene: NA; clone size: NA; J gene: TRBJ1-1; CDR3 DNA: TGTGCCATCAGTACAACAGGGTGGGACACTGAAGCTTTCTTT; CDR3 protein: CAISTTGWDTEAFF
V gene: TRBV5-4; D gene: NA; clone size: NA; J gene: TRBJ1-2; CDR3 DNA: TGTGCCAGCAGCTCGATCTCGGTCCATAACTATGGCTACACCTTC; CDR3 protein: CASSSISVHNYGYTF
V gene: TRBV12-3/TRBV12-4; D gene: TRBD1; clone size: few; J gene: TRBJ1-1; CDR3 DNA: TGTGCCAGCAGTGTTGACAGGGTCTACACTGAAGCTTTCTTT; CDR3 protein: CASSVDRVYTEAFF
V gene: TRBV20-1; D gene: NA; clone size: NA; J gene: TRBJ2-7; CDR3 DNA: TGCAGTGCTAGAGATCCCCGACAGTTCTACGAGCAGTACTTC; CDR3 protein: CSARDPRQFYEQYF
V gene: TRBV19; D gene: NA; clone size: NA; J gene: TRBJ2-3; CDR3 DNA: TGTGCCAGTAGTCCCCTCGGTGTGGAGTGGGATACGCAGTATTTT; CDR3 protein: CASSPLGVEWDTQYF
V gene: TRBV7-2; D gene: NA; clone size: few; J gene: TRBJ2-5; CDR3 DNA: TGTGCCAGCAGCTGGCAAAGGGGAGAAAAAGAGACCCAGTACTTC; CDR3 protein: CASSWQRGEKETQYF
V gene: TRBV20-1; D gene: NA; clone size: NA; J gene: TRBJ1-2; CDR3 DNA: TGCAGTGCTACCCGTTTTTACCGACAGCTAACACCCCATGGCTACACCTTC; CDR3 protein: CSATRFYRQLTPHGYTF
V gene: TRBV4-1; D gene: TRBD1; clone size: once; J gene: TRBJ1-2; CDR3 DNA: TGCGCCAGCAGCCGCCCGGGACAGGAGGTTTCTGGCTACACCTTC; CDR3 protein: CASSRPGQEVSGYTF
V gene: TRBV7-6; D gene: TRBD1; clone size: few; J gene: TRBJ1-1; CDR3 DNA: TGTGCCAGCAGCCAAATCAGGGGGCGATTCGGTGAAGCTTTCTTT; CDR3 protein: CASSQIRGRFGEAFF
V gene: TRBV6-5; D gene: NA; clone size: NA; J gene: TRBJ2-2; CDR3 DNA: TGTGCCAGCAGTCGCGGGGACAGAGACACCGGGGAGCTGTTTTTT; CDR3 protein: CASSRGDRDTGELFF
V gene: TRBV7-2; D gene: NA; clone size: NA; J gene: TRBJ2-1; CDR3 DNA: TGTGCCAGCGGGCGGGGCGCGACGAATGAGCAGTTCTTC; CDR3 protein: CASGRGATNEQFF
V gene: TRBV19; D gene: TRBD1; clone size: once; J gene: TRBJ2-3; CDR3 DNA: TGTGCCAGTAGTCGACAGGGGGAAACCTCTAGCACAGATACGCAGTATTTT; CDR3 protein: CASSRQGETSSTDTQYF
V gene: TRBV25-1; D gene: NA; clone size: NA; J gene: TRBJ1-2; CDR3 DNA: TGTGCCAGCAGTGAAGACGGGCGTAGCTATGGCTACACCTTC; CDR3 protein: CASSEDGRSYGYTF
V gene: TRBV15; D gene: NA; clone size: few; J gene: TRBJ2-5; CDR3 DNA: TGTGCCACCAGCAGAGGTTTAGCGGTAGAGACCCAGTACTTC; CDR3 protein: CATSRGLAVETQYF
V gene: TRBV7-9; D gene: TRBD1; clone size: few; J gene: TRBJ1-4; CDR3 DNA: TGTGCCAGCAGCCCTCTGCGGGGGACAGACGCAACTAATGAAAAACTGTTTTTT; CDR3 protein: CASSPLRGTDATNEKLFF
V gene: TRBV12-3/TRBV12-4; D gene: TRBD2; clone size: few; J gene: TRBJ2-1; CDR3 DNA: TGTGCCAGCAGTCCAGTGGGGGGGTGGGGCTCCTACAATGAGCAGTTCTTC; CDR3 protein: CASSPVGGWGSYNEQFF
V gene: TRBV7-2; D gene: NA; clone size: NA; J gene: TRBJ2-1; CDR3 DNA: TGTGCCAGCAGCTTTTCCGGAGGGGGCAATGAGCAGTTCTTC; CDR3 protein: CASSFSGGGNEQFF
V gene: TRBV7-2; D gene: TRBD2; clone size: few; J gene: TRBJ2-5; CDR3 DNA: TGTGCCAGCAGCTTAGGGGGGGGATCCCGGCGAGTTTTC; CDR3 protein: CASSLGGGSRRVF
V gene: TRBV3-1; D gene: NA; clone size: few; J gene: TRBJ1-6; CDR3 DNA: TGTGCCAGCAGCCAAGGCCAGGACAATTCACCCCTCCACTTT; CDR3 protein: CASSQGQDNSPLHF
V gene: TRBV7-2; D gene: TRBD2; clone size: NA; J gene: TRBJ2-1; CDR3 DNA: TGTGCCAGCAGCTTCCGGACTAGTTTTAGTGAGCAGTTCTTC; CDR3 protein: CASSFRTSFSEQFF
V gene: TRBV27; D gene: NA; clone size: NA; J gene: TRBJ2-7; CDR3 DNA: TGTGCCAGCAGTTTGTATGCGAGCTACGAGCAGTACTTC; CDR3 protein: CASSLYASYEQYF
V gene: TRBV7-9; D gene: TRBD1; clone size: NA; J gene: TRBJ2-7; CDR3 DNA: TGTGCCAGCAGCTTGAGACGGGACAGTCCCTACGAGCAGTACTTC; CDR3 protein: CASSLRRDSPYEQYF
V gene: TRBV5-1; D gene: NA; clone size: NA; J gene: TRBJ2-1; CDR3 DNA: TGCGCCAGCAGCTTGCTGTCCTACAGTGATGAGCAGTTCTTC; CDR3 protein: CASSLLSYSDEQFF
V gene: TRBV5-1; D gene: NA; clone size: NA; J gene: TRBJ1-2; CDR3 DNA: TGCGCCAGCAGCTTGGGACAGGTTAACTATGGCTACACCTTC; CDR3 protein: CASSLGQVNYGYTF
V gene: TRBV18; D gene: NA; clone size: NA; J gene: TRBJ2-5; CDR3 DNA: TGTGCCAGCTCCCAACAACGCGCGGGGGAGACCCAGTACTTC; CDR3 protein: CASSQQRAGETQYF
V gene: TRBV30; D gene: NA; clone size: NA; J gene: TRBJ1-2; CDR3 DNA: TGTGCCTGGAGGACGGACGGAGCTAACTATGGCTACACCTTC; CDR3 protein: CAWRTDGANYGYTF
V gene: TRBV4-1; D gene: NA; clone size: once; J gene: TRBJ2-7; CDR3 DNA: TGCGCCAGCAGCCAAGATCAATTAGGCGGATTGACCTACGAGCAGTACTTC; CDR3 protein: CASSQDQLGGLTYEQYF
V gene: TRBV28; D gene: TRBD1; clone size: few; J gene: TRBJ1-2; CDR3 DNA: TGTGCCAGCAGTTTGGGGACAGGGGGGAGATACACCTTC; CDR3 protein: CASSLGTGGRYTF
V gene: TRBV12-3/TRBV12-4; D gene: NA; clone size: NA; J gene: TRBJ2-7; CDR3 DNA: TGTGCCAGCAGTTTCTACGGCGGCGAGCAGTACTTC; CDR3 protein: CASSFYGGEQYF
V gene: TRBV7-6; D gene: TRBD2; clone size: few; J gene: TRBJ2-2; CDR3 DNA: TGTGCCAGCAGCACCGGACTAGCGGGGGATGGCGGGGAGCTGTTTTTT; CDR3 protein: CASSTGLAGDGGELFF
V gene: TRBV4-1; D gene: TRBD1; clone size: once; J gene: TRBJ1-4; CDR3 DNA: TGCGCCAGCAGCCAAGTTTACCCACGGACAGGGGCTAATGAAAAACTGTTTTTT; CDR3 protein: CASSQVYPRTGANEKLFF
V gene: TRBV7-6; D gene: NA; clone size: NA; J gene: TRBJ2-5; CDR3 DNA: TGTGCCAGCAGCTTGATTTCGACAGGAACGAAGGGAGAGACCCAGTACTTC; CDR3 protein: CASSLISTGTKGETQYF